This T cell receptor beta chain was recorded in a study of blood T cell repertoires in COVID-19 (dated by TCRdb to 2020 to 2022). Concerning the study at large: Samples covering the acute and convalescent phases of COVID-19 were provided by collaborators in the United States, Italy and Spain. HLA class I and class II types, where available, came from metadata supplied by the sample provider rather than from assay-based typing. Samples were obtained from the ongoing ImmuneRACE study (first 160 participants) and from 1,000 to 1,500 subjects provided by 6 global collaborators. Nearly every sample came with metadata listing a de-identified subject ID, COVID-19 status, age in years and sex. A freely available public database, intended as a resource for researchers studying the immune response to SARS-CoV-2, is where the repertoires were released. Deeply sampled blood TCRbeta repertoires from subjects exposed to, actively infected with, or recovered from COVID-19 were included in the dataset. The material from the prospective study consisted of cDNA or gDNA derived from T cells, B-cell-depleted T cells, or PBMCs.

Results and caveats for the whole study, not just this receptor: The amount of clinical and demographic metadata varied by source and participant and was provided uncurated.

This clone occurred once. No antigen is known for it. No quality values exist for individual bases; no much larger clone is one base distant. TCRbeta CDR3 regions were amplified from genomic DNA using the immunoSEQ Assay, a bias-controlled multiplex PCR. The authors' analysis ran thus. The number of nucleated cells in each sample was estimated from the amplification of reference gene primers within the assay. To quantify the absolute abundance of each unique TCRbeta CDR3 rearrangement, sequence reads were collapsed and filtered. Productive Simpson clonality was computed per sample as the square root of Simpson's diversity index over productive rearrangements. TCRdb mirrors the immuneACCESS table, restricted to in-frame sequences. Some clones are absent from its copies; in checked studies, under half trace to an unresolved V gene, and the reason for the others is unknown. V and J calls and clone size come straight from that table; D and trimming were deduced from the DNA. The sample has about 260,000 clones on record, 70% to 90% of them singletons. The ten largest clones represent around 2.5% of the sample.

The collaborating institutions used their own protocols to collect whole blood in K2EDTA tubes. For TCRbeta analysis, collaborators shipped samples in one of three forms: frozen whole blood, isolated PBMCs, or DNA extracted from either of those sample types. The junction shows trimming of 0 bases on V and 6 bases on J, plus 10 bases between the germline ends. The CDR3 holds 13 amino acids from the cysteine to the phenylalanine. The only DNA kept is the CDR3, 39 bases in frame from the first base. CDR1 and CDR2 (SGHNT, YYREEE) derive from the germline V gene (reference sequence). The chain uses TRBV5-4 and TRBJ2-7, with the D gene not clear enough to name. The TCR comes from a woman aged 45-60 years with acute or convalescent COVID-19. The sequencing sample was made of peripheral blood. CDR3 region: CASSLDTTAEQYF. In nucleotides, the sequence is TGTGCCAGCAGCTTGGATACTACGGCCGAGCAGTACTTC.